This T cell receptor (beta chain) was sequenced in a study of blood T cell repertoires in COVID-19. Study at large: Samples came from the United States, Italy and Spain, spanning acute and convalescent COVID-19.

CDR1 GTSNPN and CDR2 SVGIG come from the germline V gene (reference sequence). This CDR3 has 12 residues. Trimming took 7 bases from V and 7 from J, leaving 16 bases between them. Sequencing used immunoSEQ multiplex PCR; TCRdb keeps in-frame clones, though not all of them. The table has about 180,000 clones, 65% to 90% seen once. This receptor was taken from a man aged 50-59 years with active or convalescent COVID-19. The chain employs TRBV30 and TRBJ1-2; weak D call: TRBD1 (5 bases). Sequenced sample: peripheral blood. The CDR3 nucleotides read TGTGCCTTTAACCGGGGGGAGGGTGGCTACACCTTC. Translating gives CAFNRGEGGYTF.